This T cell receptor (beta chain) derives from a study of blood T cell repertoires in COVID-19. Across the whole study: Specimens from acute and convalescent COVID-19 originated in the United States, Italy and Spain. PBMCs, B-cell-depleted T cells, or T cells were the source of the cDNA or gDNA that made up the material.

The germline V gene encodes CDR1 SGHVS and CDR2 FQNEAQ. The CDR3 is made up of 14 amino acids. V lost 5 bases, J lost 10 bases, and 12 bases stayed unmatched. Original handling: The assay estimated nucleated cells by amplifying reference gene primers. Repertoires were generated with immunoSEQ multiplex PCR, while TCRdb's copy carries only in-frame clones and drops some. From that table come the V and J calls and clone size; the DNA was used to work out D and trimming. The table has 200,000 to 300,000 clones, approximately 78% seen once. V gene TRBV7-8 combines with J gene TRBJ2-7, with 9 nucleotides matching TRBD2. This receptor was obtained from a woman aged 55-75 years with active or convalescent COVID-19. The sample taken for sequencing was peripheral blood. CDR3 DNA: TGTGCCAGCAGCACAACCGAGACTAGCGGACTTCAGTACTTC. It is translated as CASSTTETSGLQYF.